These T cell receptor beta chains were read from a single sample in a study of lymphopenia after photon versus proton radiotherapy. Libraries were prepared by immunoSEQ multiplex PCR; TCRdb keeps only in-frame clonotypes and omits some of them. The sample includes more than 25,000 clones, approximately 90% of them seen just once. The specimen was peripheral blood, collected from a patient treated with proton-based radiotherapy. The receptors stem from a woman in her sixties or seventies with cholangiocarcinoma. Some clones in this sample may be carry-over from other donors' samples. CDR3s include the opening cysteine and the closing phenylalanine or tryptophan. D genes are given only for firm matches. Clone size appears in some rows only: once, few, many, or a class for an expanded clone.

TRBV13	TRBD1	TRBJ1-1	-	TGTGCCAGCAGCCCGACAGGGATTAGCACTGAAGCTTTCTTT	CASSPTGISTEAFF
TRBV29-1	TRBD1	TRBJ2-1	few	TGCAGCGTTGCTAGACAGGGAAAAGGAAATGAGCAGTTCTTC	CSVARQGKGNEQFF
TRBV2	TRBD1	TRBJ1-1	-	TGTGCCAGCAGGGCGGGACAGGGGGTATTACGGACTGAAGCTTTCTTT	CASRAGQGVLRTEAFF
TRBV19	TRBD1	TRBJ1-1	few	TGTGCCAGTAGTAGACCAAAATCCCGCCCCGGGACAGGGGACACTGAAGCTTTCTTT	CASSRPKSRPGTGDTEAFF
TRBV7-2	-	TRBJ1-2	-	TGTGCCAGCAGCTTAGGTGGCGGGGGCCGGTTCGGCTACACCTTC	CASSLGGGGRFGYTF
TRBV6-5	-	TRBJ2-2	-	TGTGCCAGCAGTCAGAACACCGGGGAGCTGTTTTTT	CASSQNTGELFF
TRBV5-1	-	TRBJ2-3	-	TGCGCCAGCAGCTTGCCTGGGGATACGCAGTATTTT	CASSLPGDTQYF
TRBV5-1	TRBD1	TRBJ1-2	once	TGCGCCAGCAGCCCCCGGGACAGGTCTAACTATGGCTACACCTTC	CASSPRDRSNYGYTF
TRBV7-7	-	TRBJ2-5	-	TGTGCCAGCAGCTTATCCCGACAATCTCAAGAGACCCAGTACTTC	CASSLSRQSQETQYF
TRBV5-1	TRBD1	TRBJ2-6	-	TGCGCCAGCAGCCTCGGGACAGCATCTGGGGCCAACGTCCTGACTTTC	CASSLGTASGANVLTF
TRBV5-3	-	TRBJ1-1	few	TGTGCCAGAAGCTTGAGCAGGCCTGCTTTCTTT	CARSLSRPAFF
TRBV4-1	-	TRBJ2-2	-	TGCGCCAGCAGCCAATCCCAAATCGGGGGGAACACCGGGGAGCTGTTTTTT	CASSQSQIGGNTGELFF
TRBV19	-	TRBJ2-3	-	TGTGCCAGTAGTATGGACCGGAACACAGATACGCAGTATTTT	CASSMDRNTDTQYF
TRBV4-3	-	TRBJ1-3	-	TGCGCCAGCAGCCAAGGCAGACTCTCTGGAAACACCATATATTTT	CASSQGRLSGNTIYF
TRBV25-1	TRBD1	TRBJ2-2	-	TGTGCCAGCAGACAGTTAACAGGGGAAACCGGGGAGCTGTTTTTT	CASRQLTGETGELFF
TRBV4-3	TRBD1	TRBJ1-2	-	TGCGCCAGCAGCCAAGCCCTTGGCAGGGGGGATGGCTACACCTTC	CASSQALGRGDGYTF
TRBV7-6	-	TRBJ2-1	-	TGTGCCAGCAGCCCTTCCGCGGGGGCGTCCTACAATGAGCAGTTCTTC	CASSPSAGASYNEQFF
TRBV4-1	-	TRBJ2-7	-	TGCGCCAGCAGCCTTCTCCCCTTGAGAGCCTACGAGCAGTACTTC	CASSLLPLRAYEQYF
TRBV6-5	-	TRBJ1-1	-	TGTGCCAGCAGTCCACTCAGGAAGAACACTGAAGCTTTCTTT	CASSPLRKNTEAFF
TRBV11-1	-	TRBJ2-7	-	TGTGCCAGCAGCTTTCGGGGGTTGATGGTCGAGCAGTACTTC	CASSFRGLMVEQYF
TRBV5-4	-	TRBJ2-3	once	TGTGCCAGCAGCCCGAGAGTGGAGGAGACCACAGATACGCAGTATTTT	CASSPRVEETTDTQYF
TRBV6-5	-	TRBJ2-4	-	TGTGCCAGCAAACCCGCAGGGGGGGACGTGAGCATTCAGTACTTC	CASKPAGGDVSIQYF
TRBV11-2	-	TRBJ2-1	few	TGTGCCAGCAGCTTCCCCGGGGACTACAATGAGCAGTTCTTC	CASSFPGDYNEQFF
TRBV9	-	TRBJ1-2	-	TGTGCCAGCAACAGACATGCCTATGGCTACACCTTC	CASNRHAYGYTF
TRBV2	-	TRBJ1-2	-	TGTGCCAGCAGTCCTAATGGGCCCTATGGCTACACCTTC	CASSPNGPYGYTF
TRBV11-2	TRBD2	TRBJ2-7	-	TGTGCCAGCAGCTTTGGACTAGCTACGTACGAGCAGTACTTC	CASSFGLATYEQYF
TRBV14	TRBD2	TRBJ2-3	-	TGTGCCAGCAGCCATGGTCCAGCGGGGGATGGCGATACGCAGTATTTT	CASSHGPAGDGDTQYF
TRBV2	-	TRBJ2-2	-	TGTGCCAGCAGTGGGACGTCCACCGGGGAGCTGTTTTTT	CASSGTSTGELFF
TRBV25-1	TRBD1	TRBJ2-6	-	TGTGCCAGCAGTGTCCCGGGACAGCAAAGCTCTGGGGCCAACGTCCTGACTTTC	CASSVPGQQSSGANVLTF
TRBV6-5	-	TRBJ1-2	-	TGTGCCACCAAAAGGAAGTATGGCTACACCTTC	CATKRKYGYTF
TRBV4-1	TRBD1	TRBJ2-7	once	TGCGCCAGCAGCCATCGTGGACAGGGGAGCTACGAGCAGTACTTC	CASSHRGQGSYEQYF
TRBV7-2	-	TRBJ2-1	-	TGTGCCAGCAGACCTACACGTAGCTCCTACAATGAGCAGTTCTTC	CASRPTRSSYNEQFF
TRBV12-5	-	TRBJ2-7	once	TGTGCTAGTGGCAGGGAATACGAGCAGTACTTC	CASGREYEQYF
TRBV15	TRBD1	TRBJ1-5	-	TGTGCCACCAGCACCTCCGACAGGGGAAGAGATCAGCCCCAGCATTTT	CATSTSDRGRDQPQHF
TRBV10-3	-	TRBJ1-5	-	TGTGCCATCAGTGAGTCCGCATCGGGTAATCAGCCCCAGCATTTT	CAISESASGNQPQHF
TRBV12-5	-	TRBJ2-5	-	TGTGCTAGTGGGATACGGGACCTAGAGACCCAGTACTTC	CASGIRDLETQYF
TRBV18	-	TRBJ2-7	-	TGTGCCAGCTCACCCGCCTACGAGCAGTACTTC	CASSPAYEQYF